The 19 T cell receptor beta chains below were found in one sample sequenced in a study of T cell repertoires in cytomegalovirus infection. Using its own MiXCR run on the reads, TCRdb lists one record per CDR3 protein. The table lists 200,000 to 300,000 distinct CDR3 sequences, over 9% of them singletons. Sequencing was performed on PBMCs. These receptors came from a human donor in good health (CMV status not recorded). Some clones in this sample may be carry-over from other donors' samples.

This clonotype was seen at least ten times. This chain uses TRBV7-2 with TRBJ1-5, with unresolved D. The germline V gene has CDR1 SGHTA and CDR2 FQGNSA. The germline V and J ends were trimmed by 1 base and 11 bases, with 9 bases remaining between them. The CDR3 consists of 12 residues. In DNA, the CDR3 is TGTGCCAGCAGCTTAGGCGGGCTGTCCCAGCATTTT. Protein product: CASSLGGLSQHF. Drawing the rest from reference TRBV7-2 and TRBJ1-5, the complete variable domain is GAGVSQSPSNKVTEKGKDVELRCDPISGHTALYWYRQSLGQGLEFLIYFQGNSAPDKSGLPSDRFSAERTGGSVSTLTIQRTQQEDSAVYLCASSLGGLSQHFGDGTRLSIL.

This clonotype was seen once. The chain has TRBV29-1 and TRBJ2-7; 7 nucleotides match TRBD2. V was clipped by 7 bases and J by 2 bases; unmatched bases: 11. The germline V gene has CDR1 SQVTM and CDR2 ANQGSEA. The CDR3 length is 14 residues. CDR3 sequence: CSAGGGTPPYEQYF. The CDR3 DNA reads TGCAGCGCTGGGGGGGGGACTCCTCCCTACGAGCAGTACTTC.

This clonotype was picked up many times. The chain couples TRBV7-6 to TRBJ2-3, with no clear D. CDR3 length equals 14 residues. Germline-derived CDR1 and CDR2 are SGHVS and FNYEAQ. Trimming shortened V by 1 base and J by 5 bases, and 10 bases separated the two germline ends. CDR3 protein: CASSLEAGVDTQYF. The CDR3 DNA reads TGTGCCAGCAGCTTAGAGGCTGGGGTAGATACGCAGTATTTT.

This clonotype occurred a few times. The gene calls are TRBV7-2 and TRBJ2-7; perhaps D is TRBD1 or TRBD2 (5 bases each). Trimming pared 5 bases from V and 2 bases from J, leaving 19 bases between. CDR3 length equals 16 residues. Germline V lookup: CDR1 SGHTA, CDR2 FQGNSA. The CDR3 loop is CASSPSGPSTTYEQYF. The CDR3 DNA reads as TGTGCCAGCAGCCCGTCGGGACCCAGTACGACCTACGAGCAGTACTTC.

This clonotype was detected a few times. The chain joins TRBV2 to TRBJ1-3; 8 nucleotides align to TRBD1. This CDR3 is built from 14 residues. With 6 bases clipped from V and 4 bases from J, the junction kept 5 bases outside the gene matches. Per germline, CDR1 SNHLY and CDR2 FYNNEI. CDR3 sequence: CASRDRVSGNTIYF. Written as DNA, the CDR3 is TGTGCCAGCAGGGACAGGGTATCCGGAAACACCATATATTTT.

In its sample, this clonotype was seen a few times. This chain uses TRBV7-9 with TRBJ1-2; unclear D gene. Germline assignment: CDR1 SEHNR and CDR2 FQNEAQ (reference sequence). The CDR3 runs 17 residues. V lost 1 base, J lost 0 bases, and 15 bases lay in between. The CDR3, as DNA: TGTGCCAGCAGCTTAGTCGGTTTGCGTTGGGCTAACTATGGCTACACCTTC. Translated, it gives CASSLVGLRWANYGYTF. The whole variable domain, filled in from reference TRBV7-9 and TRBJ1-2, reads DTGVSQNPRHKITKRGQNVTFRCDPISEHNRLYWYRQTLGQGPEFLTYFQNEAQLEKSRLLSDRFSAERPKGSFSTLEIQRTEQGDSAMYLCASSLVGLRWANYGYTFGSGTRLTVV.

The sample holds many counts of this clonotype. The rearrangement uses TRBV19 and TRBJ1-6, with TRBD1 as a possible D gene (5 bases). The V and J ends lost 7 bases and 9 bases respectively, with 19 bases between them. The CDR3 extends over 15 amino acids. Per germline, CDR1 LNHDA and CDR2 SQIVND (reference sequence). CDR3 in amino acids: CASTKERAGTSPLHF. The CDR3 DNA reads TGTGCCAGTACCAAGGAACGGGCCGGGACTTCACCCCTCCACTTT.

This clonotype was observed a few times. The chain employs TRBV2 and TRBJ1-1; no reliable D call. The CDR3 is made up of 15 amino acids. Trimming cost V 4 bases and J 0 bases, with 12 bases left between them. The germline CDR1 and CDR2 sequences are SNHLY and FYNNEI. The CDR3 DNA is TGTGCCAGCAGTGCGAGGCTGGGGATGAACACTGAAGCTTTCTTT. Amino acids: CASSARLGMNTEAFF.

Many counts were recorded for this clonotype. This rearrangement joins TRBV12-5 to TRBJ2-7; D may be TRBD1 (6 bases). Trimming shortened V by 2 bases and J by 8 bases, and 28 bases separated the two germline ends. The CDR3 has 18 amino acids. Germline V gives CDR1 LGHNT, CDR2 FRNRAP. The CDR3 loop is CASGLPITSTGPSAKQYF. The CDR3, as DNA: TGTGCTAGTGGTTTGCCCATAACCTCGACAGGACCGTCAGCGAAGCAGTACTTC.

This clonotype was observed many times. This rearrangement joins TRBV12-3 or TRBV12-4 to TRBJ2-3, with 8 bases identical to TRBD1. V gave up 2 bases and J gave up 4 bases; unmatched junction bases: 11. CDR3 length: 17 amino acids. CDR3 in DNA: TGTGCCAGCAGTTTAAATCTGGGGACAGGAGTCCCAGATACGCAGTATTTT. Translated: CASSLNLGTGVPDTQYF.

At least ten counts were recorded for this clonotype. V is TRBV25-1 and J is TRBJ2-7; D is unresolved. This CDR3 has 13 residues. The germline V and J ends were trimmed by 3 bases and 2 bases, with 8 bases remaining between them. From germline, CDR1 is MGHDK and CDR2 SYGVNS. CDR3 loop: CASSDDGTYEQYF. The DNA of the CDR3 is TGTGCCAGCAGTGATGACGGAACCTACGAGCAGTACTTC.

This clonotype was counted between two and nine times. The DNA of the CDR3 is TGTGCCAGCTCACCAACCGGGACAGGGGGCCCCACTGAAGCTTTCTTT. This encodes CASSPTGTGGPTEAFF. V gene TRBV18 combines with J gene TRBJ1-1; 12 bases are shared with TRBD1. V dropped 2 bases and J dropped 4; count of bases not matched to a gene: 5. Germline lookup yields CDR1 KGHSH and CDR2 LQKENI. This CDR3 is 16 amino acids long.

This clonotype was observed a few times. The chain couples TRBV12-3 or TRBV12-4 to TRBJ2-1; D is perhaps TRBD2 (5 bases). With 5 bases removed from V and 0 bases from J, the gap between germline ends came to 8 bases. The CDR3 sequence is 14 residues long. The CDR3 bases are TGTGCCAGCAGTGGACGGGGCTCCTACAATGAGCAGTTCTTC. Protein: CASSGRGSYNEQFF.

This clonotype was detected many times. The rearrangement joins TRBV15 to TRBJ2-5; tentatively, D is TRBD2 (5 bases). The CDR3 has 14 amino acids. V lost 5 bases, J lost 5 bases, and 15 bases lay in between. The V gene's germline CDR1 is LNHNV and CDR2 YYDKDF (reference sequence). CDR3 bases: TGTGCCACCAGCGGAGCGGAATTAGGGGAGACCCAGTACTTC. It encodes CATSGAELGETQYF. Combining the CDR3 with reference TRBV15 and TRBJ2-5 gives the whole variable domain DAMVIQNPRYQVTQFGKPVTLSCSQTLNHNVMYWYQQKSSQAPKLLFHYYDKDFNNEADTPDNFQSRRPNTSFCFLDIRSPGLGDTAMYLCATSGAELGETQYFGPGTRLLVL.

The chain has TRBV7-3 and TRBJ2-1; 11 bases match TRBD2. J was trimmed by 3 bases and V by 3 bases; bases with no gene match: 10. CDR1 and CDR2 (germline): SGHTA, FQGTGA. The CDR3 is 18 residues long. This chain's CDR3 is CASSFLPSGTSGYNEQFF. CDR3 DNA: TGTGCCAGCAGCTTCCTCCCGTCCGGGACTAGCGGCTACAATGAGCAGTTCTTC. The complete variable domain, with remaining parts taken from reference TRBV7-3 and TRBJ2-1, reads GAGVSQTPSNKVTEKGKYVELRCDPISGHTALYWYRQSLGQGPEFLIYFQGTGAADDSGLPNDRFFAVRPEGSVSTLKIQRTERGDSAVYLCASSFLPSGTSGYNEQFFGPGTRLTVL.

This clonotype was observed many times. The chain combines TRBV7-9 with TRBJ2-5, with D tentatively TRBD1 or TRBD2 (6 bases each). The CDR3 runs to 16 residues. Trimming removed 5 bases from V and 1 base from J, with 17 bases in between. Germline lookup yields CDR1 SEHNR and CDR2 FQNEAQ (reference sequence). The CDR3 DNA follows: TGTGCCAGCAGCCCCGGGAGAGGGGGACCCCAAGAGACCCAGTACTTC. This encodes CASSPGRGGPQETQYF. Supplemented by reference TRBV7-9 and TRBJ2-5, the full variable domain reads DTGVSQNPRHKITKRGQNVTFRCDPISEHNRLYWYRQTLGQGPEFLTYFQNEAQLEKSRLLSDRFSAERPKGSFSTLEIQRTEQGDSAMYLCASSPGRGGPQETQYFGPGTRLLVL.

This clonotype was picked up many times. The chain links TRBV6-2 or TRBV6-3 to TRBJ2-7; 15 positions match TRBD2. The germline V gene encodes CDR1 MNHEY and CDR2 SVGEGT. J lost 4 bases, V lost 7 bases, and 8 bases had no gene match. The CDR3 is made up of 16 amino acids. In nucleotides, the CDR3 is TGTGCCAGCATTCTTTCTGGGACTAGCGGGAGGTACGAGCAGTACTTC. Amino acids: CASILSGTSGRYEQYF.

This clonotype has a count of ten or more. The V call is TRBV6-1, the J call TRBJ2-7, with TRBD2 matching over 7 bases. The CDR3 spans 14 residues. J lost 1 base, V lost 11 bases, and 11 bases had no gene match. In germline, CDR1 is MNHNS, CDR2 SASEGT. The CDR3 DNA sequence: TGTGCCGCTGGGGTAGCGGGCGTATCCTACGAGCAGTACTTC. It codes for CAAGVAGVSYEQYF.

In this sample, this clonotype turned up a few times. CDR3 nucleotides: TGCGCCAGCAGCCGGCAGGGGGGGGGATCTGAAGCTTTCTTT. Translated, it gives CASSRQGGGSEAFF. The chain links TRBV5-1 to TRBJ1-1, with 7 bases aligning to TRBD1. CDR3 length equals 14 residues. The V and J ends lost 4 bases and 6 bases, in that order; junction bases with no gene match: 9. The germline V gene has CDR1 SGHRS and CDR2 YFSETQ.